These 14 T cell receptor beta chains were all obtained from the same sample, sequenced in a study of T cells in Graves' hyperthyroidism and ophthalmopathy. From RNA transcripts, TCR beta CDR3 regions were amplified. The HTBI primer set drove a first-round RT-PCR of the TCR CDR3. MiXCR, applied by TCRdb to the multiplex PCR reads, yields one record per CDR3 protein. The sample carries about half a million distinct CDR3 sequences, around a fifth recorded once. Specimen: blood. The receptors originated from a woman aged 70-85 years with Graves' ophthalmopathy.

This clonotype was counted many times. This rearrangement joins TRBV12-3 or TRBV12-4 to TRBJ2-5; 13 bases agree with TRBD2. J was trimmed by 5 bases and V by 6 bases; bases with no gene match: 15. The CDR3 is 18 amino acids. The CDR3 DNA reads as TGTGCCAGCAGCTTTGAGGGTCTTGGACTAGCGGGAGTGGAGACCCAGTACTTC. This sequence encodes CASSFEGLGLAGVETQYF.

This clonotype has only a few counts. The CDR3 coding sequence is TGTGCCAGCCGGCCGGGTTTTTGGGAGACCCAGTACTTC. Translating it yields CASRPGFWETQYF. This chain uses TRBV6-1 with TRBJ2-5; D gene uncertain. Trimming removed 8 bases at V and 5 bases at J, with 15 bases between. This CDR3 is 13 amino acids long. The V gene's germline CDR1 is MNHNS and CDR2 SASEGT.

Worth noting for this clonotype: Mismatch with germline at one junction end may stem from a read error. The chain links TRBV7-9 to TRBJ2-5; TRBD2 might be the D (6 bases). CDR1 and CDR2 (germline): SEHNR, FQNEAQ (reference sequence). CDR3 length equals 15 residues. The CDR3 loop reads CASSQDLGSWETQYF. CDR3 in DNA: TGCGCCAGCAGCCAAGATCTCGGGAGCTGGGAGACCCAGTACTTC.

This clonotype was counted at least ten times. The chain couples TRBV15 to TRBJ2-7; a possible D gene is TRBD2 (5 bases). V lost 0 bases to trimming and J lost 5 bases, with 14 bases between them. CDR1 and CDR2 (germline): LNHNV, YYDKDF (reference sequence). The CDR3 runs 15 residues. CDR3 in DNA: TGTGCCACCAGCAGAGATCGGGCGGGTAGCAACGAGCAGTACTTC. Amino acids: CATSRDRAGSNEQYF.

A few counts support this clonotype. The V gene is TRBV6-1, the J gene TRBJ1-3, with D hard to call. Germline V gives CDR1 MNHNS, CDR2 SASEGT. This CDR3 is built from 14 residues. V lost 4 bases to trimming and J lost 4 bases, with 11 bases between them. The CDR3 region is CASSGAYEGNTIYF. The CDR3 region has the DNA TGTGCCAGCAGTGGAGCCTACGAGGGAAACACCATATATTTT.

The J gene is TRBJ2-1, the V gene TRBV12-3 or TRBV12-4; 11 nucleotides line up with TRBD2. After removal of 6 bases from V and 5 bases from J, the junction contained 9 bases not matched to a gene. The CDR3 length is 16 residues. The CDR3: CASRPTSGRPDNEQFF. CDR3 DNA: TGTGCCAGCAGACCAACTAGCGGGAGACCGGACAATGAGCAGTTCTTC.

The rearrangement joins TRBV28 to TRBJ2-1, with 14 positions matching TRBD2. Per the germline V gene, CDR1 is MDHEN and CDR2 is SYDVKM. The CDR3 is made up of 15 amino acids. J gave up 12 bases and V 5 bases, and 9 bases lay outside the gene matches. The CDR3 nucleotides are TGTGCCAGCAGTCCGGGACTAGCGGGAGCTCTTGGGCAGTTCTTC. It specifies CASSPGLAGALGQFF.

The V and J genes are TRBV9 and TRBJ2-3; 13 bases map to TRBD2. The V and J ends lost 0 bases and 1 base, in that order; junction bases with no gene match: 2. Germline values: CDR1 SGDLS, CDR2 YYNGEE. The CDR3 runs to 17 residues. In nucleotides, the CDR3 is TGTGCCAGCAGCGTAGGACTAGCGGGAGGAGGCACAGATACGCAGTATTTT. It specifies CASSVGLAGGGTDTQYF.

This clonotype was observed a handful of times. The chain employs TRBV19 and TRBJ2-1; 9 nucleotides align to TRBD2. With 4 bases clipped from V and 4 bases from J, the junction kept 8 bases outside the gene matches. CDR3 length equals 16 residues. Germline values: CDR1 LNHDA, CDR2 SQIVND (reference sequence). The CDR3 bases are TGTGCCAGTAGTACCCCAGCGGGAGGTGTTTACAATGAGCAGTTCTTC. This translates into CASSTPAGGVYNEQFF.

The table lists this clonotype with a few counts. The chain joins TRBV5-1 to TRBJ2-7, with TRBD2 identical over 8 bases. This CDR3 has 14 residues. V gave up 6 bases and J gave up 4 bases; unmatched junction bases: 9. Per germline, CDR1 SGHRS and CDR2 YFSETQ. DNA of the CDR3: TGCGCCAGCACTACCGGGACTAGTGCGTACGAGCAGTACTTC. The encoded protein is CASTTGTSAYEQYF.

The chain couples TRBV30 to TRBJ2-7, with 7 bases fitting TRBD1. This CDR3 contains 11 residues. The germline gives CDR1 GTSNPN, CDR2 SVGIG (reference sequence). V lost 3 bases to trimming and J lost 6 bases; unmatched junction nucleotides: 2. The CDR3 region is CAWSDRVEQYF. The CDR3, as DNA: TGTGCCTGGAGCGACAGGGTCGAGCAGTACTTC.

This clonotype was picked up many times. The genes are TRBV7-2 and TRBJ1-2; 7 bases are shared with TRBD1. Trimming cost V 2 bases and J 8 bases; bases outside gene matches: 14. The CDR3 is 16 residues long. Per the germline V gene, CDR1 is SGHTA and CDR2 is FQGNSA. CDR3 sequence (DNA): TGTGCCAGCAGCTTAAGGGGGGACACAGGGGTGGGAGGCTACACCTTC. Translation: CASSLRGDTGVGGYTF.

The count of this clonotype is one. The V gene is TRBV7-3, the J gene TRBJ2-3; perhaps TRBD2 as D (5 bases). The CDR3 sequence is 19 residues long. Germline CDR1 SGHTA, CDR2 FQGTGA. V lost 4 bases to trimming and J lost 4 bases, with 27 bases between them. The CDR3 nucleotides read TGTGCCAGCAGCTCTACAGTAAGCCGGGAATTAAATGAGGCAGATACGCAGTATTTT. This translates into CASSSTVSRELNEADTQYF.

This clonotype was seen ten or more times. The rearrangement links TRBV7-9 to TRBJ2-3; 7 bases align to TRBD2. The CDR3 runs 14 residues. The V and J ends lost 5 bases and 1 base, in that order; junction bases with no gene match: 3. Per germline, CDR1 SEHNR and CDR2 FQNEAQ (reference sequence). The CDR3 spells CASSPSGGTDTQYF. CDR3 in DNA: TGTGCCAGCAGCCCGAGCGGGGGCACAGATACGCAGTATTTT.